This record covers a single TCR beta chain. The sample comes from a study of shared clonotypes between healthy human individuals. The CDR3 is made up of 13 amino acids. The trim removed 6 bases at V and 10 bases at J, leaving 8 bases unmatched. Germline CDR1 SGHTA, CDR2 FQGTGA. At deep level, the assay was performed. Approximately 29,000 T cell genomes, or 250 to 300 ng DNA, went into replicate PCRs of unsorted PBMC. Scientists sequenced DNA from unsorted PBMC on ten immunoSEQ deep assay plates. Data came from immunoSEQ multiplex PCR; TCRdb stores just in-frame clones and leaves some out. The table shows about 480,000 clones, with 60% to 85% occurring only once. Adult Caucasians living in Nashville, Tennessee made up all of the donors.

The V call is TRBV7-3, the J call TRBJ2-1, with TRBD2 identical over 8 bases. The sample consisted of PBMCs. The sequence derives from a woman in her forties in good health. Some clones in this sample may be carry-over from other donors' samples. The CDR3 sequence: CASRASGRQEQFF. CDR3 DNA sequence: TGTGCCAGCAGGGCTAGCGGGCGCCAAGAGCAGTTCTTC.